The TCR beta chain described here comes from a study of T cell changes during pregnancy in multiple sclerosis. Libraries were prepared by immunoSEQ multiplex PCR; TCRdb keeps only in-frame clonotypes and omits some of them. The data show some 36,000 clones, around nine tenths seen once. This CDR3 is built from 12 residues. V gave up 10 bases and J gave up 2 bases; unmatched junction bases: 5. CDR1 ENHRY and CDR2 SYGVKD come from the germline V gene. The specimen comprised CD4+ T cells from peripheral blood mononuclear cells, sampled in the second trimester of pregnancy. The TCR originated in a female donor in good health, enrolled as a control in a pregnancy study. This rearrangement joins TRBV10-3 to TRBJ2-7; 7 bases line up with TRBD1. CDR3 nucleotide sequence: TGTGCCAGCCGGGACAGAACCTACGAGCAGTACTTC. This codes for CASRDRTYEQYF.